What follows are 6 T cell receptor beta chains derived from one specimen sequenced in a study of blood T cell repertoires in COVID-19. Produced via immunoSEQ multiplex PCR; TCRdb's table is partial and in-frame only. The sample carries a few hundred thousand clones, more than 65% recorded once. Sequences were obtained from PBMCs or T cells enriched from blood (not recorded which). The receptors were gathered from a man aged 45-65 years who had recovered from COVID-19.

This clone occurred once. The chain links TRBV19 to TRBJ2-1; 7 nucleotides line up with TRBD2. The trim removed 6 bases at V and 4 bases at J, leaving 15 bases unmatched. The germline V gene encodes CDR1 LNHDA and CDR2 SQIVND (reference sequence). This CDR3 has 17 amino acids. CDR3 region: CASRGRGGSRAYNEQFF. CDR3 DNA sequence: TGTGCCAGTAGGGGGCGAGGCGGGAGTCGGGCATACAATGAGCAGTTCTTC. Full variable domain (missing parts from reference TRBV19 and TRBJ2-1): DGGITQSPKYLFRKEGQNVTLSCEQNLNHDAMYWYRQDPGQGLRLIYYSQIVNDFQKGDIAEGYSVSREKKESFPLTVTSAQKNPTAFYLCASRGRGGSRAYNEQFFGPGTRLTVL.

V and J are TRBV3-1 (or the pseudogene TRBV3-2) and TRBJ1-2, with D tentatively TRBD1 (5 bases). Trimming stripped 0 bases from V and 7 bases from J, with 9 bases between. CDR1 and CDR2 (germline): LGHDT, YNNKEL (reference sequence). The CDR3 is 13 residues long. CDR3 DNA sequence: TGTGCCAGCAGCCAAGACAGGGTGGTTGGCTACACCTTC. Its protein is CASSQDRVVGYTF.

This clone was seen a few times. The genes are TRBV5-4 and TRBJ2-2; D is perhaps TRBD2 (5 bases). Germline-derived CDR1 and CDR2 are SGHNT and YYREEE (reference sequence). This CDR3 is built from 15 residues. The ends were cut back, 2 bases at V and 4 bases at J, with 12 bases in the middle. In DNA, the CDR3 is TGTGCCAGCAGCTTTAGCGAGAAACGCACCGGGGAGCTGTTTTTT. Protein: CASSFSEKRTGELFF.

In its sample, this clone was seen a few times. The chain employs TRBV5-1 and TRBJ1-6; D unresolved. Germline CDR1 SGHRS, CDR2 YFSETQ. With 0 bases removed from V and 4 bases from J, the gap between germline ends came to 5 bases. The CDR3 length is 14 residues. The CDR3 DNA reads as TGCGCCAGCAGCTTGGATCAGTATAATTCACCCCTCCACTTT. Protein product: CASSLDQYNSPLHF.

This chain uses TRBV14 with TRBJ2-7, with 10 bases aligning to TRBD1. The CDR3 is 17 residues long. The trim removed 3 bases at V and 5 bases at J, leaving 13 bases unmatched. Germline V gene lookup returns CDR1 SGHDN and CDR2 FVKESK. CDR3 residues: CASSHRDRGLAGNEQYF. CDR3 coding DNA: TGTGCCAGCAGCCACCGGGACAGGGGTCTGGCGGGGAACGAGCAGTACTTC.

J is TRBJ2-1 and V is TRBV6-1; D possibly corresponds to TRBD1 (6 bases). Germline assignment: CDR1 MNHNS and CDR2 SASEGT. Deletions cut 1 base from V and 1 base from J, with 8 bases between. The CDR3 runs to 15 residues. For the CDR3, the DNA is TGTGCCAGCAGTGAAGGCAGGGGATCCTACAATGAGCAGTTCTTC. The encoded protein is CASSEGRGSYNEQFF.